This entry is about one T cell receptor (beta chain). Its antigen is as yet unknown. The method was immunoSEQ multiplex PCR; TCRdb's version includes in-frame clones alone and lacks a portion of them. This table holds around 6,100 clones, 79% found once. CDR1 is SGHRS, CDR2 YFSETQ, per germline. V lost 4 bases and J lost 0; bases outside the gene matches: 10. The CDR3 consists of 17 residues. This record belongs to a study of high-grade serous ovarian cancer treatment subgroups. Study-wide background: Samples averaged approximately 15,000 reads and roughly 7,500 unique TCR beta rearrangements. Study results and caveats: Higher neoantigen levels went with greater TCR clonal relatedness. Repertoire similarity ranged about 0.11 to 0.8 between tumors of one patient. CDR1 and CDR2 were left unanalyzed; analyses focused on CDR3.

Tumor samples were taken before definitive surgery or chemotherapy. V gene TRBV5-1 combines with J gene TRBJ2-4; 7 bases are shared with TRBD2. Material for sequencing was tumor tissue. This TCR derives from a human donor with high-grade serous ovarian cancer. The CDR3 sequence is CASSRSGVGVAKNIQYF. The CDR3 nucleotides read TGCGCCAGCAGCAGGAGCGGGGTAGGGGTAGCCAAAAACATTCAGTACTTC.